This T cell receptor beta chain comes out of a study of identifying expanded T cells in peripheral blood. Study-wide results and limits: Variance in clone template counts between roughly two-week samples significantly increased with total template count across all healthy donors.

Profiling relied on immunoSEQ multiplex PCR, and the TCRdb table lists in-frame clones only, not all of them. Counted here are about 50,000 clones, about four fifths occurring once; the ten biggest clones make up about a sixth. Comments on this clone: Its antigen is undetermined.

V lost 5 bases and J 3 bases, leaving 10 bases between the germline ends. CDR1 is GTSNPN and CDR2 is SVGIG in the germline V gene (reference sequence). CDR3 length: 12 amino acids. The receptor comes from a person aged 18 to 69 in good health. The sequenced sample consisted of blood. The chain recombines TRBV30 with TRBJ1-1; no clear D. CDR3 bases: TGTGCCTGGTCCGAGGCGGACACTGAAGCTTTCTTT. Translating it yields CAWSEADTEAFF. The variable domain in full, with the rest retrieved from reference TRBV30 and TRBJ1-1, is SQTIHQWPATLVQPVGSPLSLECTVEGTSNPNLYWYRQAAGRGLQLLFYSVGIGQISSEVPQNLSASRPQDRQFILSSKKLLLSDSGFYLCAWSEADTEAFFGQGTRLTVV.